This is a list of T cell receptor beta chains from one sample in a study of shared clonotypes between healthy human individuals. TCRdb's table, derived via immunoSEQ multiplex PCR, lists solely in-frame clones and lacks some. The sample includes under 2.5 million clones, just under 95% of them seen just once. Sequencing was carried out using naive CD4+ T cells from PBMCs. The receptors were sampled from a man younger than 35 in good health. Some clones in this sample may be carry-over from other donors' samples. CDR3s include the opening cysteine and the closing phenylalanine or tryptophan. Each record gives: V gene, D gene, clone size, J gene, CDR3 protein, CDR3 DNA. D genes are given only for firm matches. Some rows mark clone size as missing; the rest say once, few, many or name a class of expanded clone.

v_call: TRBV10-3; d_call: -; clone_size: -; j_call: TRBJ1-4; cdr3_aa: CAISDRGREKLFF; cdr3_nt: TGTGCCATCAGTGACAGGGGACGTGAAAAACTGTTTTTT
v_call: TRBV30; d_call: -; clone_size: -; j_call: TRBJ2-3; cdr3_aa: CAWSPSRDTQYF; cdr3_nt: TGTGCCTGGAGTCCAAGCCGGGATACGCAGTATTTT
v_call: TRBV19; d_call: -; clone_size: -; j_call: TRBJ2-2; cdr3_aa: CANVQAGRVFDTGELFF; cdr3_nt: TGTGCCAACGTGCAGGCGGGGCGGGTTTTTGACACCGGGGAGCTGTTTTTT
v_call: TRBV10-3; d_call: TRBD1; clone_size: -; j_call: TRBJ2-7; cdr3_aa: CAIRRQGYEQYF; cdr3_nt: TGTGCCATCAGAAGACAGGGGTACGAGCAGTACTTC
v_call: TRBV6-6; d_call: -; clone_size: -; j_call: TRBJ1-3; cdr3_aa: CASTGGSENTIYF; cdr3_nt: TGTGCCAGCACGGGAGGGTCGGAAAACACCATATATTTT
v_call: TRBV2; d_call: -; clone_size: -; j_call: TRBJ2-5; cdr3_aa: CASSEVPETQYF; cdr3_nt: TGTGCCAGCAGTGAAGTCCCGGAGACCCAGTACTTC
v_call: TRBV19; d_call: -; clone_size: -; j_call: TRBJ2-3; cdr3_aa: CASSRVGSTDTQYF; cdr3_nt: TGTGCCAGTAGTCGAGTAGGGTCGACAGATACGCAGTATTTT
v_call: TRBV30; d_call: TRBD1; clone_size: -; j_call: TRBJ1-2; cdr3_aa: CAWSVTTGVGYTF; cdr3_nt: TGTGCCTGGAGTGTAACTACAGGGGTTGGCTACACCTTC
v_call: TRBV10-2; d_call: TRBD1; clone_size: -; j_call: TRBJ2-3; cdr3_aa: CASTLQGGADTQYF; cdr3_nt: TGCGCCAGCACCCTACAGGGGGGCGCAGATACGCAGTATTTT
v_call: TRBV19; d_call: -; clone_size: -; j_call: TRBJ2-4; cdr3_aa: CASSIGGLAKNIQYF; cdr3_nt: TGTGCCAGTAGTATAGGGGGGCTAGCCAAAAACATTCAGTACTTC
v_call: TRBV7-2; d_call: -; clone_size: once; j_call: TRBJ2-5; cdr3_aa: CASSLDRGGWETQYF; cdr3_nt: TGTGCCAGCAGCTTAGACAGGGGGGGCTGGGAGACCCAGTACTTC
v_call: TRBV7-2; d_call: -; clone_size: -; j_call: TRBJ2-7; cdr3_aa: CASSLRGSVGSYEQYF; cdr3_nt: TGTGCCAGCAGCTTACGGGGTAGCGTAGGCTCCTACGAGCAGTACTTC
v_call: TRBV2; d_call: TRBD2; clone_size: -; j_call: TRBJ2-2; cdr3_aa: CASLREGRYTGELFF; cdr3_nt: TGTGCCAGTCTTCGGGAGGGCCGTTACACCGGGGAGCTGTTTTTT
v_call: TRBV2; d_call: -; clone_size: -; j_call: TRBJ2-5; cdr3_aa: CATQIDPLAKVQYF; cdr3_nt: TGTGCCACCCAGATCGACCCGCTCGCAAAGGTCCAGTACTTC
v_call: TRBV9; d_call: TRBD2; clone_size: -; j_call: TRBJ2-7; cdr3_aa: CASSPRTSGSEQYF; cdr3_nt: TGTGCCAGCAGCCCCCGGACTAGCGGGAGTGAGCAGTACTTC
v_call: TRBV30; d_call: TRBD2; clone_size: -; j_call: TRBJ2-7; cdr3_aa: CAWSVGRTSTFNEQYF; cdr3_nt: TGTGCCTGGAGTGTGGGGAGGACTAGCACGTTCAACGAGCAGTACTTC
v_call: TRBV29-1; d_call: -; clone_size: -; j_call: TRBJ1-3; cdr3_aa: CSVGGGFSGNTIYF; cdr3_nt: TGCAGCGTTGGGGGGGGATTCTCTGGAAACACCATATATTTT
v_call: TRBV28; d_call: -; clone_size: -; j_call: TRBJ2-2; cdr3_aa: CASRAGGINPTGELFF; cdr3_nt: TGTGCCAGCAGAGCCGGGGGAATTAACCCCACCGGGGAGCTGTTTTTT
v_call: TRBV19; d_call: -; clone_size: -; j_call: TRBJ2-7; cdr3_aa: CASSISPSKVGEQYF; cdr3_nt: TGTGCCAGTAGTATATCCCCCTCCAAGGTCGGCGAGCAGTACTTC
v_call: TRBV9; d_call: TRBD1; clone_size: -; j_call: TRBJ2-1; cdr3_aa: CASSVAIGDRWNEQFF; cdr3_nt: TGTGCCAGCAGCGTAGCCATTGGGGACAGATGGAATGAGCAGTTCTTC
v_call: TRBV6-5; d_call: -; clone_size: -; j_call: TRBJ2-3; cdr3_aa: CASSPPGTDTQYF; cdr3_nt: TGTGCCAGCAGTCCCCCGGGTACAGATACGCAGTATTTT
v_call: TRBV6-5; d_call: -; clone_size: -; j_call: TRBJ2-7; cdr3_aa: CASRTTRPPEQYF; cdr3_nt: TGTGCCAGCAGAACTACCAGACCCCCCGAGCAGTACTTC
v_call: TRBV28; d_call: -; clone_size: -; j_call: TRBJ1-1; cdr3_aa: CASTSPLPPEAFF; cdr3_nt: TGTGCCAGCACCTCCCCCCTGCCACCCGAAGCTTTCTTT